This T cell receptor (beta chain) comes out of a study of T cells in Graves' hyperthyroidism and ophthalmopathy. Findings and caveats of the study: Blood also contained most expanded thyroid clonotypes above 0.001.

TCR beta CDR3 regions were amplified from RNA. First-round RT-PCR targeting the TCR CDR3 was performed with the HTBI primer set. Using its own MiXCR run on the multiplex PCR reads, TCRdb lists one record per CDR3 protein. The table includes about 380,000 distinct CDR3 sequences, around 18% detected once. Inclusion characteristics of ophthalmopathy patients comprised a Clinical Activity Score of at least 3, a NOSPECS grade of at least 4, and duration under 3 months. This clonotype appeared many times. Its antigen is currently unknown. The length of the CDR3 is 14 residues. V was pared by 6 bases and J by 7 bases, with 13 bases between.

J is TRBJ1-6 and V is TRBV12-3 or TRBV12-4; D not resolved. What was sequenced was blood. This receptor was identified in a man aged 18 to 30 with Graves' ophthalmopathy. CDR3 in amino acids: CASSNGWTNSPLHF. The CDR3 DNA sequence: TGTGCCAGCAGCAACGGGTGGACGAATTCACCCCTCCACTTT.